These 21 T cell receptor beta chains originate from one sample sequenced in a study of preoperative IRX-2 immunotherapy in early breast cancer (dated by TCRdb to the late 2010s). Libraries were constructed by the immunoSEQ multiplex PCR assay. This is the immuneACCESS table as TCRdb keeps it, with only in-frame sequences that have V and J called. A part of the clones is gone; compared with another copy, unresolved V genes explain less than half, and the rest is unexplained. Across this sample there are about 7,700 clones, with more than 70% seen only once. The ten largest clones represent around a sixth of the sample. The treatment or condition label on this specimen signifies: preoperative locoregional IRX-2 cytokine immunotherapy. The sequencing used tumor tissue, collected after IRX-2 immunotherapy. Receptors were obtained from a human donor with breast cancer.

By sample fraction, this clone is large. This sequence joins TRBV11-3 and TRBJ1-4, with D perhaps matching TRBD1 (5 bases). The germline CDR1 and CDR2 sequences are SGHNT and YENEEA. V lost 5 bases to trimming and J lost 5 bases, with 12 bases between them. The CDR3 contains 14 residues. In DNA, the CDR3 is TGTGCCAGCAGCACCCTCGGGGACAATGAAAAACTGTTTTTT. Amino acid sequence: CASSTLGDNEKLFF.

The chain couples TRBV11-3 to TRBJ2-5; D perhaps matches TRBD2 (6 bases). Germline CDR1 is SGHNT and CDR2 is YENEEA. With 3 bases removed from V and 2 bases from J, the gap between germline ends came to 10 bases. The CDR3 is 14 amino acids. The CDR3 sequence is CASSLWGVQETQYF. The CDR3 DNA follows: TGTGCCAGCAGCTTGTGGGGGGTTCAAGAGACCCAGTACTTC.

This clone qualifies as medium-sized. The chain carries TRBV10-2 and TRBJ1-3, with D unclear. V lost 5 bases to trimming and J lost 0 bases, with 11 bases between them. Germline assignment: CDR1 WSHSY and CDR2 SAAADI. The length of the CDR3 is 15 residues. The CDR3 loop reads CASSRSSGSGNTIYF. CDR3 bases: TGCGCCAGCAGTCGTAGTTCGGGCTCTGGAAACACCATATATTTT.

This clone has only a few counts. This rearrangement joins TRBV19 to TRBJ2-2; a possible D gene is TRBD2 (6 bases). V was clipped by 4 bases and J by 4 bases, with 13 bases between them. The CDR3 contains 15 residues. Germline CDR1 reads LNHDA; CDR2 reads SQIVND (reference sequence). Here the CDR3 DNA reads TGTGCCAGTAGTAAGGGCGGGGCTTCCACCGGGGAGCTGTTTTTT. Its translation: CASSKGGASTGELFF.

The chain is built from TRBV19 and TRBJ2-1, with D perhaps assigned TRBD1 or TRBD2 (5 bases each). The V gene lost 7 bases and the J gene lost 5 bases, with 21 bases spanning the gap. Germline V gene sequence: CDR1 LNHDA, CDR2 SQIVND (reference sequence). This CDR3 contains 16 residues. This CDR3 reads CASTAPGPHVDNEQFF. DNA for the CDR3: TGTGCCAGTACTGCTCCGGGGCCCCACGTTGACAATGAGCAGTTCTTC.

The chain recombines TRBV19 with TRBJ2-7; 8 bases are a match to TRBD2. From germline, CDR1 is LNHDA and CDR2 SQIVND (reference sequence). V shed 4 bases, J shed 0 bases, and the junction held 2 bases outside the gene matches. The CDR3 loop spans 14 amino acids. This CDR3 is CASSRSGGSYEQYF. As DNA, the CDR3 is TGTGCCAGTAGTAGGAGCGGGGGCTCCTACGAGCAGTACTTC.

V and J are TRBV30 and TRBJ2-3; D remains ambiguous. The V end lost 0 bases, the J end lost 1 base, and 5 bases lay between the germline ends. The V gene's germline CDR1 is GTSNPN and CDR2 SVGIG (reference sequence). The CDR3 sequence is 13 residues long. CDR3 nucleotides: TGTGCCTGGAGTGTAAAGGGCACAGATACGCAGTATTTT. It specifies CAWSVKGTDTQYF.

The chain has TRBV28 and TRBJ1-4; a weak D match, TRBD1 (5 bases). V was pared by 8 bases and J by 10 bases, with 20 bases between. CDR1 MDHEN and CDR2 SYDVKM come from the germline V gene. This CDR3 region has 14 residues. CDR3 sequence (DNA): TGTGCCAGCGCACCTCCCTCGCAGGGTGGAAAACTGTTTTTT. Amino acids: CASAPPSQGGKLFF.

The chain uses TRBV18 and TRBJ2-5; possibly TRBD2 for D (7 bases). Germline V gene sequence: CDR1 KGHSH, CDR2 LQKENI. The CDR3 spans 14 residues. Trimming shortened V by 6 bases and J by 4 bases, and 15 bases separated the two germline ends. DNA for the CDR3: TGTGCCAGCTCGCCGACAGGCGGGGGAGAGACCCAGTACTTC. It encodes CASSPTGGGETQYF.

The chain uses TRBV6-8 and TRBJ2-1, with 10 bases matching TRBD2. The CDR3 sequence is 16 residues long. Trimming at V came to 2 bases and at J to 5 bases, leaving 6 bases not matched to a gene. Germline V lookup: CDR1 MNHGY, CDR2 SAAAGT. The CDR3 DNA follows: TGTGCCAGCAGTTACCAGCCTAGCGGGGGTCACAATGAGCAGTTCTTC. Protein product: CASSYQPSGGHNEQFF.

The V call is TRBV7-1, the J call TRBJ2-2; D ambiguous. TRBV7-1 is given ORF status, its function remaining uncertain. This CDR3 is 13 amino acids long. Trimming stripped 4 bases from V and 2 bases from J, with 5 bases between. The CDR3 loop is CASSFGNTGELFF. The DNA of the CDR3 is TGTGCCAGCAGCTTCGGAAACACCGGGGAGCTGTTTTTT.

V is TRBV19 and J is TRBJ2-6; no firm D call. This CDR3 comprises 17 residues. The V gene's germline CDR1 is LNHDA and CDR2 SQIVND (reference sequence). V lost 1 base and J 0 bases, leaving 10 bases between the germline ends. The CDR3 DNA reads as TGTGCCAGTAGTATAGCCATCACCGACTCTGGGGCCAACGTCCTGACTTTC. Translating it yields CASSIAITDSGANVLTF.

The rearrangement links TRBV23-1 to TRBJ1-1, with D hard to call. TRBV23-1 is an ORF, with its function uncertain. Trimming cost V 6 bases and J 1 base, with 9 bases left between them. This CDR3 is 13 amino acids long. Written as DNA, the CDR3 is TGCGCCAGCAGCTTGGTAGGGAACACTGAAGCTTTCTTT. Translation: CASSLVGNTEAFF.

The chain has TRBV30 and TRBJ2-1; D is possibly TRBD2 (7 bases). Germline V gives CDR1 GTSNPN, CDR2 SVGIG (reference sequence). V gave up 5 bases and J gave up 4 bases, with 15 bases separating them. The CDR3 has 14 residues. CDR3 DNA: TGTGCCTGGCAGGGGCGGGGGCCTTACAATGAGCAGTTCTTC. Its translation is CAWQGRGPYNEQFF.

V and J are TRBV7-2 and TRBJ1-4, with D maybe TRBD1 (5 bases). The length of the CDR3 is 13 residues. The V end lost 6 bases, the J end lost 5 bases, and 10 bases lay between the germline ends. Germline CDR1 is SGHTA and CDR2 is FQGNSA. The DNA of the CDR3 is TGTGCCAGCAGGATGGGGGGAAATGAAAAACTGTTTTTT. Encoded protein: CASRMGGNEKLFF.

This chain joins TRBV6-8 and TRBJ2-7, with 7 bases identical to TRBD2. V shed 5 bases, J shed 5 bases, and the junction held 12 bases outside the gene matches. This CDR3 region has 15 residues. Per the germline V gene, CDR1 is MNHGY and CDR2 is SAAAGT. The CDR3 region has the DNA TGTGCCAGCAGTCAATCGGCCCGGCTAGCGGACGAGCAGTACTTC. This codes for CASSQSARLADEQYF.

The chain links TRBV6-8 to TRBJ2-7; 8 nucleotides agree with TRBD2. The CDR3 extends over 16 amino acids. Germline trimming cut 5 bases from V and 6 bases from J; bases unmatched to any gene: 15. The germline V gene encodes CDR1 MNHGY and CDR2 SAAAGT. For the CDR3, the DNA is TGTGCCAGCAGTCCCCTCCGGGGGGGTGGCGCCGGCGAGCAGTACTTC. Encoded protein: CASSPLRGGGAGEQYF.

This clone appeared a single time. The chain joins TRBV6-4 to TRBJ2-5, with a possible D match to TRBD2 (5 bases). The CDR3 length is 11 residues. Looked up from germline, CDR1 is MRHNA and CDR2 is SNTAGT. Trimming stripped 5 bases from V and 7 bases from J, with 8 bases between. In DNA, the CDR3 is TGTGCCAGCAGTTTAAGCGGGACCCAGTACTTC. The encoded protein is CASSLSGTQYF.

The chain uses TRBV7-8 and TRBJ1-6; possible D gene TRBD1, 5 bases. The CDR3 length is 15 residues. V was trimmed by 5 bases and J by 6 bases, leaving 14 bases between them. CDR1 and CDR2 from the germline V gene are SGHVS and FQNEAQ. The CDR3 here is CASSTNDRANSPLHF. The CDR3 DNA sequence: TGTGCCAGCAGCACCAATGACAGAGCTAATTCACCCCTCCACTTT.

The V and J genes are TRBV5-1 and TRBJ2-3; 9 bases are a match to TRBD1. Germline values: CDR1 SGHRS, CDR2 YFSETQ. V shed 5 bases and J 1 base; nucleotides not matched to a gene: 11. The CDR3 totals 17 residues. CDR3 DNA sequence: TGCGCCAGCAGGGGACAGGGATACGGTGCTGGCACAGATACGCAGTATTTT. This sequence encodes CASRGQGYGAGTDTQYF.

V usage is TRBV18 and J usage is TRBJ1-1; tentative D call: TRBD1 (5 bases). Trimming shortened V by 5 bases and J by 1 base, and 8 bases separated the two germline ends. The CDR3 is made up of 13 amino acids. CDR1 is KGHSH, CDR2 LQKENI, per germline. DNA of the CDR3: TGTGCCAGCTCATCCGGACAGAACACTGAAGCTTTCTTT. Amino acid sequence: CASSSGQNTEAFF.